This passage covers 14 T cell receptor beta chains from one sample sequenced in a study of blood T cell repertoires in COVID-19 (dated by TCRdb to about 2020). The library was generated by the immunoSEQ multiplex PCR assay. TCRdb stores this immuneACCESS table with in-frame sequences only. Part of the clones is absent; in the studies checked, under half of the shortfall reflects unresolved V genes, and no reason is known for the rest. This sample gives 470,000 or so clones in total; roughly nine tenths of them show up just once. Together, the top ten hold roughly 2% of the sample. Sequencing was carried out using PBMCs or T cells enriched from blood (not recorded which). These receptors originate from a woman aged 18-29 years with acute COVID-19.

The chain uses TRBV5-6 and TRBJ1-1, with D possibly matching TRBD1 (5 bases). The CDR3 is made up of 13 amino acids. From germline, CDR1 is SGHDT and CDR2 YYEEEE. The germline V and J ends were trimmed by 0 bases and 8 bases, with 11 bases remaining between them. This chain's CDR3 is CASSLANGAEAFF. CDR3 coding DNA: TGTGCCAGCAGCTTGGCCAATGGGGCCGAAGCTTTCTTT.

The chain employs TRBV19 and TRBJ2-3, with 7 bases matching TRBD1. The CDR3 is 13 residues long. The V segment lost 6 bases and the J segment 5 bases; nucleotides outside the gene matches: 5. Germline V gene lookup returns CDR1 LNHDA and CDR2 SQIVND (reference sequence). The CDR3 bases are TGTGCCAGTAGGAGGGGGCAGGGAGATACGCAGTATTTT. Its protein product is CASRRGQGDTQYF.

This clone was found once. The chain combines TRBV12-3 or TRBV12-4 with TRBJ1-5; no reliable D call. V was shortened by 3 bases and J by 6 bases, with 9 bases between the two germline ends. CDR3 length: 13 amino acids. CDR3 protein: CASSFYLRQPQHF. The CDR3 DNA reads as TGTGCCAGCAGTTTTTATTTGCGTCAGCCCCAGCATTTT.

This rearrangement joins TRBV12-3 or TRBV12-4 to TRBJ1-2, with TRBD1 as a possible D gene (5 bases). The CDR3 totals 13 residues. V lost 2 bases, J lost 8 bases, and 12 bases lay in between. This CDR3 reads CASSLLEGMGYTF. The CDR3 nucleotides read TGTGCCAGCAGTTTATTGGAGGGGATGGGCTACACCTTC.

V and J are TRBV4-1 and TRBJ2-3; TRBD2 agrees at 8 bases. CDR1 and CDR2 from the germline V gene are MGHRA and YSYEKL. The CDR3 contains 17 residues. V lost 2 bases and J lost 5; bases outside the gene matches: 12. The CDR3 loop reads CASSQIGERGGEDTQYF. The CDR3, as DNA: TGCGCCAGCAGCCAAATTGGTGAACGGGGGGGAGAAGATACGCAGTATTTT.

The chain has TRBV27 and TRBJ2-3; D possibly corresponds to TRBD1 (6 bases). The CDR3 spans 14 residues. V was trimmed by 7 bases and J by 5 bases, leaving 16 bases between them. Germline-derived CDR1 and CDR2 are MNHEY and SMNVEV (reference sequence). The CDR3 nucleotides read TGTGCCAGCAAATACAGGGCGGCACAAGATACGCAGTATTTT. Translation gives CASKYRAAQDTQYF.

The V call is TRBV11-2, the J call TRBJ2-7; 8 bases match TRBD2. This CDR3 is built from 16 residues. The germline V gene has CDR1 SGHAT and CDR2 FQNNGV. The junction had 11 bases not matched to a gene; V was cut back by 4 bases and J by 3 bases. The chain's CDR3 is CASSSQRGKVYYEQYF. CDR3 nucleotide sequence: TGTGCCAGCAGCTCACAGCGGGGGAAGGTCTACTACGAGCAGTACTTC.

The CDR3 sequence: CASSPRMGRGESEAFF. The CDR3 DNA follows: TGTGCCAGCAGCCCCCGAATGGGCAGGGGAGAATCTGAAGCTTTCTTT. V usage is TRBV5-5 and J usage is TRBJ1-1; D might be TRBD1 (6 bases). This CDR3 is 16 amino acids long. V lost 4 bases to trimming and J lost 6 bases, with 22 bases between them. The germline V gene has CDR1 SGHKS and CDR2 YYEKEE (reference sequence). Looking up the rest from reference TRBV5-5 and TRBJ1-1 gives the full variable domain: DAGVTQSPTHLIKTRGQQVTLRCSPISGHKSVSWYQQVLGQGPQFIFQYYEKEERGRGNFPDRFSARQFPNYSSELNVNALLLGDSALYLCASSPRMGRGESEAFFGQGTRLTVV.

J is TRBJ1-5 and V is TRBV9; TRBD1 might be the D (6 bases). The V and J ends lost 0 bases and 5 bases respectively, with 18 bases between them. The CDR3 has 17 residues. CDR1 is SGDLS, CDR2 YYNGEE, per germline. The DNA of the CDR3 is TGTGCCAGCAGCGTAGTCTGGTCAGGGGCGCCGGATCAGCCCCAGCATTTT. This gives the protein CASSVVWSGAPDQPQHF.

CDR3 sequence reads: CASKRGLNTGELFF. DNA for the CDR3: TGTGCCAGTAAGAGGGGGCTTAACACCGGGGAGCTGTTTTTT. The chain has TRBV19 and TRBJ2-2, with 7 positions matching TRBD1. Germline V CDR1 and CDR2: LNHDA, SQIVND (reference sequence). The CDR3 length is 14 residues. V gave up 7 bases and J gave up 2 bases; unmatched junction bases: 4.

The chain links TRBV7-2 to TRBJ2-1; TRBD1 might be the D (6 bases). This CDR3 contains 15 residues. The germline CDR1 and CDR2 sequences are SGHTA and FQGNSA. Trimming left V 0 bases short and J 7 bases short, with 13 bases between. The CDR3 sequence: CASSLATGTGNEQFF. CDR3 nucleotide sequence: TGTGCCAGCAGCTTAGCTACGGGTACAGGGAATGAGCAGTTCTTC. The full variable domain, its missing parts supplied by reference TRBV7-2 and TRBJ2-1, is GAGVSQSPSNKVTEKGKDVELRCDPISGHTALYWYRQSLGQGLEFLIYFQGNSAPDKSGLPSDRFSAERTGGSVSTLTIQRTQQEDSAVYLCASSLATGTGNEQFFGPGTRLTVL.

The chain combines TRBV13 with TRBJ1-1; D call uncertain. The CDR3 consists of 12 residues. CDR1 is PRHDT and CDR2 is FYEKMQ in the germline V gene (reference sequence). V was trimmed by 1 base and J by 3 bases, leaving 3 bases between them. This CDR3 is CASSLADTEAFF. The CDR3 DNA reads as TGTGCCAGCAGCTTAGCCGACACTGAAGCTTTCTTT.

The gene calls are TRBV3-1 (or the pseudogene TRBV3-2) and TRBJ2-2, with D tentatively TRBD2 (6 bases). Germline V lookup: CDR1 LGHDT, CDR2 YNNKEL (reference sequence). This CDR3 has 15 residues. Trimming took off 0 bases at V and 3 bases at J, with 8 bases between the two ends. The CDR3 DNA reads as TGTGCCAGCAGCCAAGAGGGACTTCACACCGGGGAGCTGTTTTTT. Translation gives CASSQEGLHTGELFF.

The chain uses TRBV15 and TRBJ1-1; a weak D match, TRBD1 (6 bases). Germline V gene data show CDR1 as LNHNV and CDR2 as YYDKDF (reference sequence). The CDR3 runs 14 residues. Deletions cut 0 bases from V and 8 bases from J, with 13 bases between. The CDR3 DNA follows: TGTGCCACCAGCAGAGATGCGGGGGGCAAGGAAGCTTTCTTT. It is translated as CATSRDAGGKEAFF.